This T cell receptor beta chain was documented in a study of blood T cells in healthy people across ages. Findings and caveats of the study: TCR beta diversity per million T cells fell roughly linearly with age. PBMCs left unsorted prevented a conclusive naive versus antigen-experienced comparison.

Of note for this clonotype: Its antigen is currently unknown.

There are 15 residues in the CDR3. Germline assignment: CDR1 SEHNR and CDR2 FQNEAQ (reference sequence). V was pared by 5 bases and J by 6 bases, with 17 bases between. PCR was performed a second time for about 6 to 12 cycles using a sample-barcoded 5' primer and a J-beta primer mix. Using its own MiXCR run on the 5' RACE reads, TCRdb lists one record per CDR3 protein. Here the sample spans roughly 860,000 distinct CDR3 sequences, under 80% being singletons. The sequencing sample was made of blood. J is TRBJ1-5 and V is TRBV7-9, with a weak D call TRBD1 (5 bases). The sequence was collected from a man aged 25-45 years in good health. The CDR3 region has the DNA TGTGCCAGCAGCCCTCAGGGACGGGGGAGTCAGCCCCAGCATTTT. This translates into CASSPQGRGSQPQHF.